This TCR beta chain was identified in a study of regulatory T cells in long-lasting Graves disease (dated by TCRdb to 2020 to 2022). About the investigation overall: Persistent Graves' disease was defined as antithyroid drug treatment for over 5 years with persistently positive TSH receptor autoantibodies. This study used TCR sequencing and RNA sequencing of peripheral blood to compare persistent Graves' disease patients against newly diagnosed Graves' disease patients. The study was registered as a clinical trial and conducted in China. TCR sequencing covered some 13 persistent and around 20 newly diagnosed Graves' disease patients, about 35 samples in total. Antithyroid drugs had been taken for approximately 10 years on average by persistent Graves' disease patients in the clinical cohort.

The library was generated by multiplex PCR. The sequencer listed for this sample is Illumina HiSeq 4000. iRepertoire HTBI primers and Arm-PCR amplification of CDR3 regions were used to construct TCR beta libraries. Before sequencing, the PCR products went through gel purification. For the original study's pipeline: Gene usage analysis of CDR3 amino acid clonotypes relied on the roughly 58 TRBV and 14 TRBJ segments identified across samples. Filtered high-quality paired reads were merged into contigs using COPE and FqMerger. Contigs were aligned with BLAST to IMGT TRBV, TRBD and TRBJ reference genes, and CDR3 was defined per IMGT. Highly expanded clones were defined as clonotypes with a frequency above 0.1%. Repertoire diversity was measured by Shannon entropy, and V-J evenness by the Gini coefficient. Public clonotypes were defined as clonotypes shared by more than one individual. Using fastp at Q25 and MiXCR, TCRdb reprocessed the public reads and kept productive beta chains. Rows merge per CDR3 protein into single entries with the most common DNA and genes. It is TCRdb's table, rather than the study itself, that gives the V and J calls and clone size. Present in this sample are roughly 500,000 distinct CDR3 sequences, about 20% of which were seen just once. Of the sample, 7% to 10% is held by the ten largest clones.

The time point tag for this specimen amounts to: persistent/refractory GD, antithyroid drugs over 5 years with positive TRAb. For both TCR sequencing and RNA sequencing, RNA was extracted from PBMCs in TRIzol. The diagnosis of Graves' disease was made according to American Thyroid Association guidelines. Patients were recruited from an endocrinology department in Xi'an, China. Each patient gave around 9.2 milliliters of peripheral blood, collected in an EDTA anticoagulant tube. Ficoll Paque Plus density gradient separation was used to isolate PBMCs, and no additional T cell sorting was done. An Agilent 2100 Bioanalyzer and agarose gel were used to check RNA quality, while a NanoDrop 2000 measured RNA concentration. Trimmed from V: 4 bases; trimmed from J: 0 bases; junction bases lacking a gene match: 3. The CDR3 runs 14 amino acids, cysteine and phenylalanine included. CDR3 DNA is the only sequence kept; it has 42 bases, read in frame from the first base.

Many counts were recorded for this clonotype. Its antigen is unknown. No qualities accompany the bases; no much larger clone lies one base away. Overall study results and their limits: The small sample size was acknowledged by the authors as a limitation that may reduce accuracy. More public clonotypes were shared among persistent patients (under 3,000) than among newly diagnosed patients (just under 1,000). Only peripheral blood was studied, because thyroid tissue, the primary lesion, was inaccessible. Only the TCR beta chain was sequenced and analyzed. Persistent Graves' disease patients showed lower TCR Shannon entropy and fewer highly expanded clones than newly diagnosed patients, suggesting clonal expansion. Persistent disease showed preferential use of TRBV28, TRBJ1-2 and TRBJ2-5, whereas newly diagnosed disease favored TRBV20-1 and TRBJ2-1.

The chain uses TRBV12-3 or TRBV12-4 and TRBJ2-7; 7 bases in the middle match TRBD1. Here the sequenced sample was peripheral blood mononuclear cells (PBMCs), taken when the disease was refractory, from a patient treated with antithyroid drugs. This receptor was obtained from a female donor with Graves disease. The nucleotides are TGTGCCAGCAGTTACCAGGGGGACTCCTACGAGCAGTACTTC. Its translation is CASSYQGDSYEQYF.